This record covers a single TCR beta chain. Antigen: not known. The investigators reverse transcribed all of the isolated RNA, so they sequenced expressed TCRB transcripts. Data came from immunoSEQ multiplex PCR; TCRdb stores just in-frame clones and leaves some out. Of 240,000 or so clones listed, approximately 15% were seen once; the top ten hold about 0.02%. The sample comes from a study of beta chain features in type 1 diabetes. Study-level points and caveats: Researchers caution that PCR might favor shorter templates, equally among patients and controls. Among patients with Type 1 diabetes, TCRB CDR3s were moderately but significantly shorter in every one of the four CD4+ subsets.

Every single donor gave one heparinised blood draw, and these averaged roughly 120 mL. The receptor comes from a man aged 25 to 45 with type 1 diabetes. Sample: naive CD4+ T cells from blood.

CDR3 sequence reads: CAIGNYNEQFF. As DNA, the CDR3 is TGTGCCATCGGCAACTACAATGAGCAGTTCTTC. J is TRBJ2-1 and V is TRBV10-3; D is ambiguous. Germline values: CDR1 ENHRY, CDR2 SYGVKD. The CDR3 runs 11 residues. Trimming removed 8 bases at V and 3 bases at J, with 5 bases between.